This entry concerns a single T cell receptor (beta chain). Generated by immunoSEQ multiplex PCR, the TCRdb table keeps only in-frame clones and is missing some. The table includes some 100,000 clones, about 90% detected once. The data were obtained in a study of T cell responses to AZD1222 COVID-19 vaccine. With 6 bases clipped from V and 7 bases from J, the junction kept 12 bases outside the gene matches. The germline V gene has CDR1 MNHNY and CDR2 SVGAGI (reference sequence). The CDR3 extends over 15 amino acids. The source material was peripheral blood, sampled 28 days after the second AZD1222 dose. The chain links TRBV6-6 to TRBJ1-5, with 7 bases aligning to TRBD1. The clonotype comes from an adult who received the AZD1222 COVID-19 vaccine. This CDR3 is CASSRGGERDQPQHF. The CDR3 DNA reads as TGTGCCAGCAGCCGAGGGGGCGAACGGGACCAGCCCCAGCATTTT.